A selection of T cell receptor beta chains follows, all from one sample in a study of blood T cells in healthy people across ages. TCRdb re-called the 5' RACE reads through MiXCR, storing one row per CDR3 protein. The repertoire holds about 830,000 distinct CDR3 sequences, with about 62% as singletons. The specimen was blood. The receptors originated from a man aged 25 to 40 in good health. Both conserved end residues are part of each CDR3. Fields, in order: J gene, V gene, clone size, D gene, CDR3 protein, CDR3 DNA. D genes are given only for firm matches. A clone size is listed for some rows: how often the clone was seen (once, few, many), or a class if it is expanded.

j_call: TRBJ2-3
v_call: TRBV7-2
clone_size: .
d_call: TRBD2
cdr3_aa: CASSFGTSGGAADTQYF
cdr3_nt: TGTGCCAGCAGCTTCGGGACTAGCGGGGGGGCGGCAGATACGCAGTATTTT

j_call: TRBJ2-7
v_call: TRBV9
clone_size: .
d_call: .
cdr3_aa: CASSVEVAVASYEQYF
cdr3_nt: TGTGCCAGCAGCGTAGAAGTAGCGGTCGCCTCCTACGAGCAGTACTTC

j_call: TRBJ1-2
v_call: TRBV6-1
clone_size: .
d_call: TRBD1
cdr3_aa: CASSATPGQGIRYGYTF
cdr3_nt: TGTGCCAGCAGTGCGACCCCCGGACAGGGGATCCGCTATGGCTACACCTTC

j_call: TRBJ2-3
v_call: TRBV9
clone_size: .
d_call: .
cdr3_aa: CASSLRDFPTDTQYF
cdr3_nt: TGTGCCAGCAGCCTCCGGGACTTTCCCACAGATACGCAGTATTTT

j_call: TRBJ2-3
v_call: TRBV20-1
clone_size: .
d_call: TRBD1
cdr3_aa: CSARTGGEDTQYF
cdr3_nt: TGCAGTGCTAGGACAGGGGGGGAAGATACGCAGTATTTT

j_call: TRBJ2-5
v_call: TRBV14
clone_size: .
d_call: .
cdr3_aa: CASSQVAGLWETQYF
cdr3_nt: TGTGCCAGCAGCCAAGTCGCAGGGCTGTGGGAGACCCAGTACTTC

j_call: TRBJ2-2
v_call: TRBV12-3/TRBV12-4
clone_size: .
d_call: .
cdr3_aa: CASTDRKYTGELFF
cdr3_nt: TGTGCCAGCACCGACCGGAAGTACACCGGGGAGCTGTTTTTT

j_call: TRBJ1-4
v_call: TRBV20-1
clone_size: .
d_call: .
cdr3_aa: CSAREGREIEKLFF
cdr3_nt: TGCAGTGCTAGAGAGGGCCGGGAAATAGAAAAACTGTTTTTT

j_call: TRBJ1-1
v_call: TRBV7-9
clone_size: .
d_call: .
cdr3_aa: CASSKGEAFF
cdr3_nt: TGTGCCAGCAGCAAGGGGGAAGCTTTCTTT

j_call: TRBJ1-4
v_call: TRBV25-1
clone_size: .
d_call: .
cdr3_aa: CASREGEKLFF
cdr3_nt: TGTGCCAGCAGGGAGGGGGAAAAACTGTTTTTT

j_call: TRBJ1-2
v_call: TRBV4-3
clone_size: .
d_call: .
cdr3_aa: CASSQDLGFNGHTF
cdr3_nt: TGCGCCAGCAGCCAAGATTTGGGCTTCAATGGCCACACCTTC

j_call: TRBJ1-1
v_call: TRBV25-1
clone_size: .
d_call: TRBD1
cdr3_aa: CASSRQGQSEAFF
cdr3_nt: TGTGCCAGCAGTCGCCAGGGACAGAGTGAAGCTTTCTTT

j_call: TRBJ2-7
v_call: TRBV20-1
clone_size: .
d_call: TRBD1
cdr3_aa: CSATRLRTGVFSSYEQYF
cdr3_nt: TGCAGTGCCACCAGGCTGAGGACAGGGGTCTTTAGCTCCTACGAGCAGTACTTC

j_call: TRBJ1-2
v_call: TRBV29-1
clone_size: .
d_call: .
cdr3_aa: CSAYLGGGYIF
cdr3_nt: TGCAGCGCCTACCTGGGGGGCGGCTACATCTTC

j_call: TRBJ2-6
v_call: TRBV27
clone_size: .
d_call: .
cdr3_aa: CASSLFGVRGVSGANVLTF
cdr3_nt: TGTGCCAGCAGTTTATTTGGGGTGCGGGGCGTCTCTGGGGCCAACGTCCTGACTTTC

j_call: TRBJ2-7
v_call: TRBV29-1
clone_size: few
d_call: .
cdr3_aa: CSVKKLSSYEQYF
cdr3_nt: TGCAGCGTTAAAAAGCTAAGCTCCTACGAGCAGTACTTC

j_call: TRBJ1-4
v_call: TRBV5-1
clone_size: .
d_call: .
cdr3_aa: CASSLGEQKNEKLFF
cdr3_nt: TGCGCCAGCAGCTTGGGGGAACAGAAGAATGAAAAACTGTTTTTT

j_call: TRBJ2-7
v_call: TRBV29-1
clone_size: .
d_call: .
cdr3_aa: CSVEGGADYEQYF
cdr3_nt: TGCAGCGTGGAGGGGGGGGCGGACTACGAGCAGTACTTC

j_call: TRBJ2-7
v_call: TRBV20-1
clone_size: many
d_call: .
cdr3_aa: CSARVSYEQYF
cdr3_nt: TGCAGTGCTAGGGTCTCCTACGAGCAGTACTTC

j_call: TRBJ2-5
v_call: TRBV7-2
clone_size: .
d_call: .
cdr3_aa: CASSLVVGMGPYYQETQYF
cdr3_nt: TGTGCCAGCAGCTTAGTGGTGGGGATGGGGCCTTATTACCAAGAGACCCAGTACTTC

j_call: TRBJ2-1
v_call: TRBV6-1
clone_size: .
d_call: TRBD1
cdr3_aa: CASSWDRGLNEQFF
cdr3_nt: TGTGCCAGCAGTTGGGACAGGGGGCTCAATGAGCAGTTCTTT

j_call: TRBJ2-7
v_call: TRBV20-1
clone_size: .
d_call: TRBD1
cdr3_aa: CSAFNRDRLHEQYF
cdr3_nt: TGCAGTGCTTTTAACCGGGACAGACTTCACGAGCAGTACTTC

j_call: TRBJ2-7
v_call: TRBV7-2
clone_size: .
d_call: TRBD2
cdr3_aa: CASSLPHSGAFYEQYF
cdr3_nt: TGTGCCAGCAGCTTACCCCACAGCGGGGCCTTCTACGAGCAGTACTTC

j_call: TRBJ1-2
v_call: TRBV6-5
clone_size: .
d_call: .
cdr3_aa: CASSYSILGDYGYTF
cdr3_nt: TGTGCCAGCAGTTACTCGATTTTGGGGGACTATGGCTACACCTTC

j_call: TRBJ2-3
v_call: TRBV20-1
clone_size: few
d_call: TRBD2
cdr3_aa: CSARLAGLDTQYF
cdr3_nt: TGCAGTGCTAGGCTAGCGGGGTTAGATACGCAGTATTTT

j_call: TRBJ2-5
v_call: TRBV13
clone_size: .
d_call: .
cdr3_aa: CASSRWTENLKETQYF
cdr3_nt: TGTGCCAGCAGCCGGTGGACGGAGAACTTAAAAGAGACCCAGTACTTC

j_call: TRBJ2-1
v_call: TRBV7-9
clone_size: .
d_call: .
cdr3_aa: CASSVGSISSYNEQFF
cdr3_nt: TGTGCCAGCAGCGTCGGGTCGATAAGCTCCTACAATGAGCAGTTCTTC

j_call: TRBJ1-5
v_call: TRBV20-1
clone_size: .
d_call: .
cdr3_aa: CSARGPALQHF
cdr3_nt: TGCAGTGCTAGGGGGCCGGCTCTTCAGCATTTT

j_call: TRBJ2-1
v_call: TRBV6-4
clone_size: .
d_call: TRBD2
cdr3_aa: CASSQTSGVWNEQFF
cdr3_nt: TGTGCCAGCAGCCAGACTAGCGGGGTATGGAATGAGCAGTTCTTC

j_call: TRBJ2-1
v_call: TRBV20-1
clone_size: .
d_call: TRBD2
cdr3_aa: CSAPLAGAYHYNEQFF
cdr3_nt: TGCAGTGCTCCCCTAGCGGGGGCCTATCATTACAATGAGCAGTTCTTC

j_call: TRBJ2-7
v_call: TRBV7-9
clone_size: .
d_call: TRBD2
cdr3_aa: CASSSTSGRSSYEQYF
cdr3_nt: TGTGCCAGCAGCTCGACTAGCGGGCGGAGCTCCTACGAGCAGTACTTC

j_call: TRBJ1-6
v_call: TRBV4-3
clone_size: .
d_call: .
cdr3_aa: CASSPSGSPGPNSPLHF
cdr3_nt: TGCGCCAGCAGCCCCAGTGGGAGCCCGGGGCCAAATTCACCCCTCCACTTT

j_call: TRBJ2-2
v_call: TRBV7-3
clone_size: .
d_call: .
cdr3_aa: CASRPQGNGELFF
cdr3_nt: TGTGCCAGCAGGCCACAGGGAAACGGGGAGCTGTTTTTT

j_call: TRBJ2-1
v_call: TRBV20-1
clone_size: .
d_call: TRBD2
cdr3_aa: CSARGFPVREGEQFF
cdr3_nt: TGCAGTGCTAGAGGCTTTCCGGTGCGGGAGGGTGAGCAGTTCTTC

j_call: TRBJ2-3
v_call: TRBV7-3
clone_size: few
d_call: .
cdr3_aa: CASSFTTASTDTQYF
cdr3_nt: TGTGCCAGCAGCTTCACGACCGCTAGCACAGATACGCAGTATTTT

j_call: TRBJ1-6
v_call: TRBV5-1
clone_size: .
d_call: .
cdr3_aa: CASSSTTAGGSPLHF
cdr3_nt: TGCGCCAGCAGCTCAACGACAGCGGGGGGGTCACCCCTCCACTTT

j_call: TRBJ1-1
v_call: TRBV4-3
clone_size: .
d_call: .
cdr3_aa: CASSREGGSEAFF
cdr3_nt: TGCGCCAGCAGCCGGGAAGGGGGGTCTGAAGCTTTCTTT

j_call: TRBJ1-2
v_call: TRBV13
clone_size: .
d_call: .
cdr3_aa: CASSDRATQVSYGYTF
cdr3_nt: TGTGCCAGCAGCGACAGAGCCACTCAGGTGTCCTATGGCTACACCTTC

j_call: TRBJ1-6
v_call: TRBV6-5
clone_size: .
d_call: .
cdr3_aa: CASSYSWGELGSPLHF
cdr3_nt: TGTGCCAGCAGTTACTCGTGGGGCGAGTTGGGGTCACCCCTCCACTTT

j_call: TRBJ2-5
v_call: TRBV4-2
clone_size: few
d_call: TRBD2
cdr3_aa: CASSHLLAGGNQETQYF
cdr3_nt: TGTGCCAGCAGCCATTTACTAGCGGGGGGTAACCAAGAGACCCAGTACTTC

j_call: TRBJ1-6
v_call: TRBV3-1
clone_size: .
d_call: .
cdr3_aa: CASSQEAFRPLHF
cdr3_nt: TGTGCCAGCAGCCAAGAGGCTTTTAGGCCCCTCCACTTT

j_call: TRBJ2-7
v_call: TRBV29-1
clone_size: .
d_call: TRBD2
cdr3_aa: CSVESGGLPYEQYF
cdr3_nt: TGCAGCGTCGAGAGCGGGGGACTCCCCTACGAGCAGTACTTC

j_call: TRBJ1-2
v_call: TRBV4-3
clone_size: .
d_call: .
cdr3_aa: CASSFYGGNGYTF
cdr3_nt: TGCGCCAGCAGTTTCTACGGGGGAAATGGCTACACCTTC

j_call: TRBJ1-2
v_call: TRBV6-2/TRBV6-3
clone_size: .
d_call: .
cdr3_aa: CASRAPGGANYGYTF
cdr3_nt: TGTGCCAGCAGGGCCCCTGGGGGGGCTAACTATGGCTACACCTTC

j_call: TRBJ2-7
v_call: TRBV7-6
clone_size: .
d_call: TRBD1
cdr3_aa: CASSLEGQGDEQYF
cdr3_nt: TGTGCCAGCAGCTTAGAGGGACAGGGGGATGAGCAGTACTTC

j_call: TRBJ2-1
v_call: TRBV7-9
clone_size: .
d_call: .
cdr3_aa: CASSPKINEQFF
cdr3_nt: TGTGCCAGCAGCCCGAAGATTAATGAGCAGTTCTTC

j_call: TRBJ2-3
v_call: TRBV7-3
clone_size: .
d_call: TRBD2
cdr3_aa: CASSFGLAGAIGDTQYF
cdr3_nt: TGTGCCAGCAGCTTTGGACTAGCGGGGGCCATTGGAGATACGCAGTATTTT

j_call: TRBJ2-1
v_call: TRBV6-6
clone_size: .
d_call: .
cdr3_aa: CASRSNYNEQFF
cdr3_nt: TGTGCCAGCAGAAGCAATTACAATGAGCAGTTCTTC

j_call: TRBJ2-1
v_call: TRBV27
clone_size: once
d_call: .
cdr3_aa: CASSKQGRDEQFF
cdr3_nt: TGTGCCAGCAGTAAACAGGGCAGGGATGAGCAGTTCTTC

j_call: TRBJ2-7
v_call: TRBV5-1
clone_size: few
d_call: .
cdr3_aa: CASSISGGLYEQYF
cdr3_nt: TGCGCCAGCAGCATTAGCGGCGGATTGTACGAGCAGTACTTC

j_call: TRBJ2-1
v_call: TRBV20-1
clone_size: .
d_call: TRBD2
cdr3_aa: CSATAGGRSSYNEQFF
cdr3_nt: TGCAGTGCTACAGCGGGGGGCCGCAGCTCCTACAATGAGCAGTTCTTC

j_call: TRBJ2-5
v_call: TRBV5-1
clone_size: .
d_call: TRBD2
cdr3_aa: CASSVGLAGGLQETQYF
cdr3_nt: TGCGCCAGCAGCGTTGGACTAGCGGGGGGACTGCAAGAGACCCAGTACTTC

j_call: TRBJ1-1
v_call: TRBV14
clone_size: .
d_call: TRBD1
cdr3_aa: CASARGLRTEAFF
cdr3_nt: TGTGCCAGCGCCAGGGGGCTCAGGACTGAAGCTTTCTTT

j_call: TRBJ2-5
v_call: TRBV4-3
clone_size: few
d_call: TRBD1
cdr3_aa: CASSRYRDRGGSETQYF
cdr3_nt: TGCGCCAGCAGCCGGTACCGGGACAGGGGTGGATCGGAGACCCAGTACTTC

j_call: TRBJ2-3
v_call: TRBV20-1
clone_size: .
d_call: .
cdr3_aa: CSASIGNTDTQYF
cdr3_nt: TGCAGTGCTAGTATCGGGAACACAGATACGCAGTATTTT

j_call: TRBJ1-5
v_call: TRBV3-1
clone_size: many
d_call: .
cdr3_aa: CASSQDRNQPQHF
cdr3_nt: TGTGCCAGCAGCCAAGATAGGAATCAGCCCCAGCATTTT

j_call: TRBJ2-2
v_call: TRBV5-1
clone_size: .
d_call: .
cdr3_aa: CASSWRWQLYTGELFF
cdr3_nt: TGCGCCAGCAGCTGGCGGTGGCAGCTCTACACCGGGGAGCTGTTTTTT

j_call: TRBJ2-1
v_call: TRBV29-1
clone_size: few
d_call: TRBD2
cdr3_aa: CSVGTSGGFWGNEQFF
cdr3_nt: TGCAGCGTTGGGACTAGCGGGGGGTTTTGGGGCAATGAGCAGTTCTTC